This entry lists 6 T cell receptor beta chains sequenced from one sample in a study of blood T cell repertoires in COVID-19. Here immunoSEQ multiplex PCR was the method, and the copy in TCRdb shows in-frame clones only, minus some. The top ten clones hold roughly 4% of a sample with fewer than 110,000 clones, 65% to 80% of them seen once. The sequencing input was peripheral blood. These receptors came from a man between 65 and 80 years old with acute or convalescent COVID-19.

Only a few counts were recorded for this clone. The chain combines TRBV7-8 with TRBJ2-1; TRBD2 agrees at 12 bases. V gave up 1 base and J gave up 4 bases; unmatched junction bases: 2. Germline CDR1 SGHVS, CDR2 FQNEAQ. This CDR3 contains 16 residues. The CDR3 DNA sequence: TGTGCCAGCAGCTTAGATGGGACTAGCGGGTACAATGAGCAGTTCTTC. Its protein is CASSLDGTSGYNEQFF.

This rearrangement joins TRBV19 to TRBJ1-1, with 7 bases that match TRBD1. Germline values: CDR1 LNHDA, CDR2 SQIVND (reference sequence). The CDR3 runs 14 residues. Germline trimming cut 3 bases from V and 4 bases from J; bases unmatched to any gene: 5. The CDR3 bases are TGTGCCAGTAGTATCCGGTACAGGGGCACTGAAGCTTTCTTT. Amino acid sequence: CASSIRYRGTEAFF.

DNA for the CDR3: TGTGCCATTGGGGGTAGCGGGGTTACAGATACGCAGTATTTT. It is translated as CAIGGSGVTDTQYF. This chain links TRBV6-6 with TRBJ2-3; 8 bases line up with TRBD2. Trimming took 10 bases from V and 3 from J; bases not matched to a gene: 9. The CDR3 extends over 14 amino acids. Germline values: CDR1 MNHNY, CDR2 SVGAGI (reference sequence).

V usage is TRBV5-6 and J usage is TRBJ1-5, with 7 nucleotides matching TRBD1. This CDR3 is 16 amino acids long. Germline CDR1 is SGHDT and CDR2 is YYEEEE. Unmatched junction bases numbered 5, after V lost 0 bases and J lost 2 bases. The CDR3 region has the DNA TGTGCCAGCAGCTTGGGGCAGGGGGAGGGCAATCAGCCCCAGCATTTT. Translating it yields CASSLGQGEGNQPQHF.

The genes are TRBV2 and TRBJ1-1; 8 positions match TRBD1. Germline CDR1 and CDR2: SNHLY and FYNNEI. The CDR3 has 14 residues. The V and J ends lost 5 bases and 1 base, in that order; junction bases with no gene match: 3. The CDR3 reads CASSRQGRNTEAFF. The DNA of the CDR3 is TGTGCCAGCAGTCGACAGGGGCGGAACACTGAAGCTTTCTTT.

This clone was counted ten times or more. The chain couples TRBV4-3 to TRBJ1-1, with D uncertain. This CDR3 is 14 amino acids long. CDR1 is LGHNA, CDR2 YSLEER, per germline. V lost 4 bases, J lost 1 base, and 10 bases lay in between. The CDR3 spells CASSLGPGNTEAFF. The CDR3 nucleotides are TGCGCCAGCAGCCTAGGTCCGGGGAACACTGAAGCTTTCTTT.